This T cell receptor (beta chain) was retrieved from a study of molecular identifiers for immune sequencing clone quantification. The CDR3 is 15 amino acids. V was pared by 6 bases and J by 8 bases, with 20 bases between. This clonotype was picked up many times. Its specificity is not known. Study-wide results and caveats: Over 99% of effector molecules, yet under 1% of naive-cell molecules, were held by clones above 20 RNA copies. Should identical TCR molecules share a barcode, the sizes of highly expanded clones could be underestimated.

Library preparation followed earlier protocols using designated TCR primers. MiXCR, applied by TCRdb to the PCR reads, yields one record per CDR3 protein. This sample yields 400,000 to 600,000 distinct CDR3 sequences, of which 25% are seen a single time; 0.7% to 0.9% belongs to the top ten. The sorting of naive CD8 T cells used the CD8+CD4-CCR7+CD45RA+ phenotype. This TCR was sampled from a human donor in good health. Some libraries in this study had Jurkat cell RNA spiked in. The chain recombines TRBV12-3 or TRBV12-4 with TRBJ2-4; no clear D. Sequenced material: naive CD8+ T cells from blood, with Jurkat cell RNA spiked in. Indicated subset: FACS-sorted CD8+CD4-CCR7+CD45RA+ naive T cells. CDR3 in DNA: TGTGCCAGCAGCACCAACCCAACCAGAGGAGACATTCAGTACTTC. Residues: CASSTNPTRGDIQYF.